The source of this T cell receptor (beta chain) is a study of blood T cell repertoires in COVID-19 (dated by TCRdb to 2018 to 2021). At the level of the whole study: Samples from collaborators originated in the United States, Italy and Spain and spanned both the acute and convalescent phases of COVID-19. The material from the prospective study consisted of cDNA or gDNA derived from T cells, B-cell-depleted T cells, or PBMCs. Subjects who had been exposed to COVID-19, were actively infected with it, or had recovered from it provided the deeply sampled blood TCRbeta repertoires that made up the dataset. The repertoires were released in a freely available public database intended as a resource for research on the immune response to SARS-CoV-2. Samples were obtained from the ongoing ImmuneRACE study (first 160 participants) and from 1,000 to 1,500 subjects provided by 6 global collaborators. A de-identified subject ID, COVID-19 status, age in years and sex were almost always included in the sample metadata. HLA class I and class II types, where available, came from metadata supplied by the sample provider rather than from assay-based typing.

The paper's findings and limits, for the study overall: The amount of clinical and demographic metadata varied by source and participant and was provided uncurated.

Turning to this clone: Its antigen is not yet known. Base quality data are lacking; no much larger clone is found one base away.

The immunoSEQ Assay, a bias-controlled multiplex PCR, was used to amplify TCRbeta CDR3 regions from genomic DNA. The authors' pipeline ran thus. Nucleated cell counts per sample were estimated from amplification of reference gene primers within the assay. Sequence reads were collapsed and filtered to measure the absolute abundance of every unique TCRbeta CDR3 rearrangement. For each sample, productive Simpson clonality was calculated by taking the square root of Simpson's diversity index across productive rearrangements. This is the immuneACCESS table as TCRdb keeps it, with only in-frame sequences that have V and J called. A part of the clones is gone; compared with another copy, unresolved V genes explain less than half, and the rest is unexplained. V, J and clone size were drawn from that table, and D and trimming were deduced from the DNA. The sample contains 200,000 to 250,000 clones, roughly 85% of them found a single time. Clones ranked in the top ten supply approximately 8.2% of the sample.

Participants in the prospective study were enrolled through a virtual design, were aged roughly 18 to 95 years, and lived in 24 United States geographic areas. In the prospective study, participants were assigned to cohorts based on the clinical history participants reported in a screening survey and a study questionnaire. Mobile phlebotomists in the prospective study collected whole blood, serum and a nasopharyngeal or oropharyngeal swab from every participant. Additional blood draws and questionnaires over an approximately 2-month period could optionally be provided by prospective study participants. Blood samples from the prospective study were shipped frozen or at room temperature prior to DNA extraction. The V end loses 2 bases and the J end loses 4 bases, and a stretch of 11 bases separates them. Taken from the germline V gene, the CDR1 and CDR2 loops are SGHVS and FQNEAQ. From cysteine to phenylalanine, the CDR3 is 14 amino acids long. Of all the DNA, just the CDR3 is kept, 42 bases in frame from base 1.

The TCR was taken from a woman aged 45 to 65 with acute COVID-19. The sequencing input was PBMCs or T cells enriched from blood (not recorded which). The sequence links TRBV7-8 to TRBJ1-1; a tentative D match to TRBD1 spans 6 bases. The nucleotide sequence is given as TGTGCCAGCAGCTTATCAGGGGTGGGCACTGAAGCTTTCTTT. This gives the protein CASSLSGVGTEAFF.